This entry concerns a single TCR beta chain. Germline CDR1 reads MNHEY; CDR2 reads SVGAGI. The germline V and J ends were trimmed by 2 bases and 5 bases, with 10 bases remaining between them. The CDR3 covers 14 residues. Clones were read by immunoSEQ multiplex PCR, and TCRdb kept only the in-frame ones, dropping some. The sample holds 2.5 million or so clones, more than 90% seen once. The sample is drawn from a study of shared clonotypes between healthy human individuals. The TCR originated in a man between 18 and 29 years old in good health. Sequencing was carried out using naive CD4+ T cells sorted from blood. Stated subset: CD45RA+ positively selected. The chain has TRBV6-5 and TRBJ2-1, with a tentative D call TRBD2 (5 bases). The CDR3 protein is CASSYQRPNNEQFF. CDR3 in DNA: TGTGCCAGCAGTTACCAGCGGCCGAACAATGAGCAGTTCTTC.